Sequencing of this T cell receptor beta chain was carried out in a study of T cells in localized non-small cell lung cancer. This table comes from immunoSEQ multiplex PCR, and its TCRdb copy is limited to in-frame clones, with some not included. Of about 40,000 clones in the sample, approximately 86% were seen once. A note on this clone: The antigen is undetermined.

Study-wide points: Appearing in adjacent lung were a median about 60 of the top 100 tumor clones. Among blood samples, higher T cell density accompanied longer overall survival.

Specimen: peripheral blood, collected before any cancer treatment. This TCR derives from a man aged 18 to 49 with stage I lung adenocarcinoma.

CDR3 DNA: TGTGCCAGCAGTACTACAGGGGGCCGGGGCACTGAAGCTTTCTTT. Translation gives CASSTTGGRGTEAFF. This chain joins TRBV28 and TRBJ1-1, with TRBD1 identical over 9 bases. The CDR3 extends over 15 amino acids. J was trimmed by 4 bases and V by 5 bases; bases with no gene match: 8. Per the germline V gene, CDR1 is MDHEN and CDR2 is SYDVKM.